The 23 T cell receptor beta chains below all came from one sample that was sequenced in a study of Ad26.COV2.S vaccination and SARS-CoV-2 variants. This table comes from immunoSEQ multiplex PCR, and its TCRdb copy is limited to in-frame clones, with some not included. The profile shows hundreds of thousands of clones, more than 70% of them singletons. Treatment meaning: roughly 18 received Ad26.COV2.S at low or high dose, single or two shots; 5 received placebo; per-sample allocation not given. Sampling was done on day 63 after the first vaccine or placebo injection. Here the sequenced sample was peripheral blood, taken in a trial of Ad26.COV2.S vaccine versus placebo. Receptor source: a person aged 18-60 years who received the Ad26.COV2.S COVID-19 vaccine or a placebo.

This clone was seen just once. This chain joins TRBV7-6 and TRBJ2-5, with D possibly matching TRBD2 (7 bases). The CDR3 sequence is 16 residues long. V shed 0 bases and J shed 3 bases, with 14 bases lying between them. Germline V gene lookup returns CDR1 SGHVS and CDR2 FNYEAQ. Written as DNA, the CDR3 is TGTGCCAGCAGCTTAGCGCCGGGGGGCCGGGAAGAGACCCAGTACTTC. Its protein product is CASSLAPGGREETQYF.

As DNA, the CDR3 is TGTGCCAGCAGCCCACTCATAGGACAGGGACGCTACGAGCAGTACTTC. Its translation is CASSPLIGQGRYEQYF. The rearrangement links TRBV7-2 to TRBJ2-7, with TRBD1 matching over 8 bases. The CDR3 has 16 residues. Germline V gene sequence: CDR1 SGHTA, CDR2 FQGNSA. Trimming took 5 bases from V and 3 from J; bases not matched to a gene: 12.

The gene calls are TRBV7-3 and TRBJ2-1, with 10 bases aligning to TRBD2. The junction had 11 bases not matched to a gene; V was cut back by 5 bases and J by 10 bases. CDR1 is SGHTA and CDR2 is FQGTGA in the germline V gene. The CDR3 is 15 amino acids. The CDR3 coding sequence is TGTGCCAGCAGCGTTAGCGGGGGGTCACCGGTGGAGCAGTTCTTC. It encodes CASSVSGGSPVEQFF. The whole variable domain, remainder taken from reference TRBV7-3 and TRBJ2-1, is GAGVSQTPSNKVTEKGKYVELRCDPISGHTALYWYRQSLGQGPEFLIYFQGTGAADDSGLPNDRFFAVRPEGSVSTLKIQRTERGDSAVYLCASSVSGGSPVEQFFGPGTRLTVL.

This clone was detected once. The rearrangement uses TRBV6-5 and TRBJ2-7; possibly TRBD1 for D (6 bases). CDR3 size: 15 residues. Between the trimmed V and J ends, which lost 0 bases and 3 bases, there was a span of 12 bases. The germline gives CDR1 MNHEY, CDR2 SVGAGI. This CDR3 is CASSYSRGSGYEQYF. DNA for the CDR3: TGTGCCAGCAGTTACTCGAGGGGGAGTGGCTACGAGCAGTACTTC.

This rearrangement joins TRBV19 to TRBJ2-7; D remains unclear. CDR3 length equals 14 residues. From germline, CDR1 is LNHDA and CDR2 SQIVND (reference sequence). The V gene lost 2 bases and the J gene lost 2 bases, with 10 bases spanning the gap. CDR3 residues: CASSISGPPYEQYF. The CDR3 nucleotides read TGTGCCAGTAGTATATCCGGGCCCCCCTACGAGCAGTACTTC.

The rearrangement joins TRBV18 to TRBJ1-2; D uncertain. The V gene lost 2 bases and the J gene lost 7 bases, with 11 bases spanning the gap. Germline V gene data show CDR1 as KGHSH and CDR2 as LQKENI. This CDR3 has 13 amino acids. CDR3 nucleotides: TGTGCCAGCTCACCAACCCCCCAGGCTGGCTACACCTTC. Protein: CASSPTPQAGYTF.

The V call is TRBV5-1, the J call TRBJ1-1; unclear D gene. The germline CDR1 and CDR2 sequences are SGHRS and YFSETQ. This CDR3 is built from 14 residues. Trimming cost V 5 bases and J 3 bases, with 14 bases left between them. In DNA form, the CDR3 reads TGCGCCAGCAGACTCCCCGACGGCTACACTGAAGCTTTCTTT. Translated, it gives CASRLPDGYTEAFF.

DNA of the CDR3: TGTGCCAGTAGTACCACTGGGACGGTGAGCTCCTACAATGAGCAGTTCTTC. Protein sequence: CASSTTGTVSSYNEQFF. V gene TRBV19 combines with J gene TRBJ2-1; either TRBD1 or TRBD2 may fit D (5 bases each). V was trimmed by 4 bases and J by 0 bases, leaving 16 bases between them. The CDR3 covers 17 residues. Germline values: CDR1 LNHDA, CDR2 SQIVND (reference sequence).

The rearrangement joins TRBV30 to TRBJ1-2; D is unclear. The CDR3 is made up of 12 amino acids. Germline CDR1 GTSNPN, CDR2 SVGIG (reference sequence). Deletions cut 1 base from V and 3 bases from J, with 6 bases between. This CDR3 is CAWSGTYYGYTF. CDR3 in DNA: TGTGCCTGGAGTGGGACGTACTATGGCTACACCTTC.

The chain has TRBV4-1 and TRBJ2-3, with 8 bases that match TRBD2. The germline V gene encodes CDR1 MGHRA and CDR2 YSYEKL. The CDR3 runs 17 residues. V lost 0 bases and J lost 4; bases outside the gene matches: 9. The CDR3 reads CASSQDLGPGGADTQYF. For the CDR3, the DNA is TGCGCCAGCAGCCAAGATCTGGGACCGGGGGGGGCAGATACGCAGTATTTT.

The V gene is TRBV4-1, the J gene TRBJ2-7, with 11 bases aligning to TRBD2. The germline gives CDR1 MGHRA, CDR2 YSYEKL. Germline trimming cut 1 base from V and 4 bases from J; bases unmatched to any gene: 9. The CDR3 has 17 residues. The CDR3: CASSQGWLAGGSYEQYF. As DNA, the CDR3 is TGCGCCAGCAGCCAAGGCTGGCTAGCGGGGGGATCGTACGAGCAGTACTTC.

Worth noting for this clone: Compared with germline, one end of the junction differs, possibly owing to a read error. V is TRBV30 and J is TRBJ2-2; 10 bases match TRBD1. This CDR3 spans 14 amino acids. Germline CDR1 GTSNPN, CDR2 SVGIG (reference sequence). CDR3 nucleotides: TGTGCCGGGAGGGGGGACAGGGGCTTCGGGGAGCTGTTTTTT. Amino acid sequence: CAGRGDRGFGELFF.

This clone occurred a few times. The V call is TRBV3-1 (or the pseudogene TRBV3-2), the J call TRBJ2-7; TRBD2 might be the D (6 bases). Germline V gives CDR1 LGHDT, CDR2 YNNKEL (reference sequence). This CDR3 contains 14 residues. V lost 2 bases and J 3 bases, leaving 11 bases between the germline ends. The CDR3 spells CASSQLGGDYEQYF. As DNA, the CDR3 is TGTGCCAGCAGCCAACTGGGAGGAGACTACGAGCAGTACTTC.

The chain couples TRBV3-1 (or the pseudogene TRBV3-2) to TRBJ2-3, with 9 bases matching TRBD1. The ends lost 1 base at V and 3 bases at J; junction bases unmatched: 5. The CDR3 loop spans 16 amino acids. Germline assignment: CDR1 LGHDT and CDR2 YNNKEL (reference sequence). The CDR3 reads CASSQGLDRGTDTQYF. DNA for the CDR3: TGTGCCAGCAGCCAAGGTCTGGACAGGGGTACAGATACGCAGTATTTT.

The chain carries TRBV6-2 or TRBV6-3 and TRBJ2-4, with 11 bases lining up with TRBD2. This CDR3 region has 15 residues. Per the germline V gene, CDR1 is MNHEY and CDR2 is SVGEGT. V trimming: 0 bases; J trimming: 6 bases; junction bases outside the gene matches: 1. The CDR3 DNA sequence: TGTGCCAGCAGTTACTCCGGGACTAGCGGAAACATTCAGTACTTC. It specifies CASSYSGTSGNIQYF.

The gene calls are TRBV6-5 and TRBJ1-4; TRBD1 agrees at 7 bases. This CDR3 has 14 residues. Germline assignment: CDR1 MNHEY and CDR2 SVGAGI. V was clipped by 6 bases and J by 6 bases; unmatched bases: 7. In DNA, the CDR3 is TGTGCCAGCAGCTTGACAGGGAGATATGAAAAACTGTTTTTT. Protein product: CASSLTGRYEKLFF.

The V and J genes are TRBV30 and TRBJ2-3; 8 bases match TRBD2. The CDR3 sequence is 14 residues long. CDR1 is GTSNPN and CDR2 is SVGIG in the germline V gene (reference sequence). Trimming cost V 2 bases and J 4 bases; bases outside gene matches: 5. As DNA, the CDR3 is TGTGCCTGGAGTCGGGGGGGCAAAGCAGATACGCAGTATTTT. The encoded protein is CAWSRGGKADTQYF.

This clone has only one observation. The chain is built from TRBV7-2 and TRBJ1-4; 10 bases fit TRBD1. V trimming: 4 bases; J trimming: 8 bases; junction bases outside the gene matches: 13. CDR3 length equals 17 residues. CDR1 SGHTA and CDR2 FQGNSA come from the germline V gene. In nucleotides, the CDR3 is TGTGCCAGCAGCTCCTCCGGGACAGGGGATGGAGGGGAAAAACTGTTTTTT. Its translation is CASSSSGTGDGGEKLFF.

The chain carries TRBV12-3 or TRBV12-4 and TRBJ2-7, with D hard to call. Trimming left V 2 bases short and J 1 base short, with 6 bases between. This CDR3 spans 13 amino acids. DNA for the CDR3: TGTGCCAGCAGTTTATATCCGTCCTACGAGCAGTACTTC. Its protein product is CASSLYPSYEQYF.

The J gene is TRBJ2-7, the V gene TRBV5-4, with 8 nucleotides matching TRBD2. The CDR3 length is 14 residues. Germline V gene data show CDR1 as SGHNT and CDR2 as YYREEE (reference sequence). J gave up 1 base and V 3 bases, and 3 bases lay outside the gene matches. DNA of the CDR3: TGTGCCAGCAGCTCGCCTAGCGGGTCCTACGAGCAGTACTTC. This gives the protein CASSSPSGSYEQYF.

The CDR3 DNA reads as TGTGCCAGCAGCTTGTGGTCCCGGACAGGGCACGAGCAGTACTTC. Amino acid sequence: CASSLWSRTGHEQYF. This chain uses TRBV5-4 with TRBJ2-7, with 8 bases identical to TRBD1. This CDR3 is 15 amino acids long. Losses at the gene ends were 1 base for V and 5 bases for J; bases not matched to a gene: 8. The germline V gene has CDR1 SGHNT and CDR2 YYREEE (reference sequence). The entire variable domain, with the rest obtained from reference TRBV5-4 and TRBJ2-7, is as follows: ETGVTQSPTHLIKTRGQQVTLRCSSQSGHNTVSWYQQALGQGPQFIFQYYREEENGRGNFPPRFSGLQFPNYSSELNVNALELDDSALYLCASSLWSRTGHEQYFGPGTRLTVT.

The chain combines TRBV3-1 (or the pseudogene TRBV3-2) with TRBJ1-2; TRBD1 is a possible D gene (6 bases). V was trimmed by 2 bases and J by 0 bases, leaving 7 bases between them. Germline lookup yields CDR1 LGHDT and CDR2 YNNKEL (reference sequence). This CDR3 contains 14 residues. CDR3 sequence: CASSQTGSNYGYTF. DNA of the CDR3: TGTGCCAGCAGCCAAACAGGGTCTAACTATGGCTACACCTTC.

The chain carries TRBV6-5 and TRBJ1-3; D unresolved. V was shortened by 5 bases and J by 0 bases, with 8 bases between the two germline ends. This CDR3 is 14 amino acids long. Looked up from germline, CDR1 is MNHEY and CDR2 is SVGAGI. The CDR3 region is CASSPQISGNTIYF. DNA of the CDR3: TGTGCCAGCAGTCCTCAGATCTCTGGAAACACCATATATTTT.